This TCR beta chain was captured by sequencing in a study of blood T cell repertoires in COVID-19. Study-wide context: Acute and convalescent COVID-19 specimens originated in the United States, Italy and Spain.

Only in-frame clones appear in the TCRdb table, and some are missing; sequencing was by immunoSEQ multiplex PCR. The sample holds 95,000 to 110,000 clones, just under 85% seen once. The CDR3 length is 14 residues. V was clipped by 4 bases and J by 7 bases; unmatched bases: 7. CDR1 is LNHDA and CDR2 is SQIVND in the germline V gene (reference sequence). This receptor was identified in a woman at least 80 years old with active or convalescent COVID-19. The sequenced material came from peripheral blood. The V and J genes are TRBV19 and TRBJ1-5; TRBD1 matches at 7 bases. Written as DNA, the CDR3 is TGTGCCAGTAGTAGAGGGACAGCACACCAGCCCCAGCATTTT. It yields the protein CASSRGTAHQPQHF.